A selection of T cell receptor beta chains follows, all from one sample in a study of shared clonotypes between healthy human individuals. TCRdb keeps only in-frame clones here, not all; method: immunoSEQ multiplex PCR. Of 2 million to 3 million clones in the sample, approximately 93% were seen once. Material: naive CD4+ T cells from PBMCs. The receptor source for this set is a man between 18 and 35 years old in good health. Some clones in this sample may be carry-over from other donors' samples. The CDR3 runs from the conserved cysteine through the conserved F or W. A D gene is named only where the DNA matches it firmly. The listing skips clone size in some rows; elsewhere it reads once, few, many or a size class.

V gene	D gene	clone size	J gene	CDR3 protein	CDR3 DNA
TRBV19	NA	once	TRBJ2-6	CASSIGGSPSGANVLTF	TGTGCCAGTAGTATAGGAGGTTCTCCGAGTGGGGCCAACGTCCTGACTTTC
TRBV7-3	NA	NA	TRBJ2-1	CASSPRGTINHNEQFF	TGTGCCAGCAGCCCTAGGGGGACTATTAATCACAATGAGCAGTTCTTC
TRBV28	NA	NA	TRBJ1-4	CASKPGTTNEKLFF	TGTGCCAGCAAACCAGGAACAACTAATGAAAAACTGTTTTTT
TRBV5-1	TRBD1	once	TRBJ2-5	CASSSQGAEETQYF	TGCGCCAGCAGCTCACAGGGGGCTGAGGAGACCCAGTACTTC
TRBV6-4	NA	NA	TRBJ2-2	CASSDSVGAITGELFF	TGTGCCAGCAGTGACTCGGTGGGAGCGATCACCGGGGAGCTGTTTTTT
TRBV9	NA	NA	TRBJ2-7	CASSTTGTPYEQYF	TGTGCCAGCAGCACAACCGGGACACCCTACGAGCAGTACTTC
TRBV23-1	NA	once	TRBJ2-1	CASSQGRRGISYNEQFF	TGCGCCAGCAGTCAGGGGCGGAGAGGAATCTCCTACAATGAGCAGTTCTTC
TRBV29-1	NA	NA	TRBJ2-1	CSVDLLKSYNEQFF	TGCAGCGTTGATCTACTCAAGAGCTACAATGAGCAGTTCTTC
TRBV10-3	TRBD2	NA	TRBJ2-1	CAISPLLAPGDEQFF	TGTGCCATCAGCCCCCTACTAGCGCCTGGCGATGAGCAGTTCTTC
TRBV5-1	TRBD2	NA	TRBJ2-7	CASSLGTSGRTYEQYF	TGCGCCAGCAGCTTGGGGACTAGCGGGAGAACCTACGAGCAGTACTTC
TRBV5-4	NA	NA	TRBJ2-3	CASTERVTDTQYF	TGTGCCAGCACAGAGAGAGTCACAGATACGCAGTATTTT
TRBV6-6	NA	NA	TRBJ2-3	CASSYGRGVLTDTQYF	TGTGCCAGCAGTTACGGCAGGGGAGTGTTGACAGATACGCAGTATTTT
TRBV5-4	NA	NA	TRBJ1-1	CASSSTGTLNTEAFF	TGTGCCAGCAGCTCCACAGGGACTTTGAACACTGAAGCTTTCTTT
TRBV4-3	NA	once	TRBJ2-7	CASSRIDGRGPYEQYF	TGCGCCAGCAGCCGGATTGATGGCAGGGGTCCCTACGAGCAGTACTTC
TRBV9	TRBD2	NA	TRBJ2-7	CASSAQTSGYEQYF	TGTGCCAGCAGCGCCCAGACTAGCGGGTACGAGCAGTACTTC
TRBV23-1	TRBD1	NA	TRBJ2-1	CASPLSRGRSYNEQFF	TGCGCCAGCCCACTCTCCAGGGGGCGGTCCTACAATGAGCAGTTCTTC
TRBV10-3	TRBD2	NA	TRBJ2-1	CAISANNRGSGRAKDEQFF	TGTGCCATCAGTGCTAATAACAGGGGTAGCGGGAGGGCCAAGGATGAGCAGTTCTTC
TRBV5-1	NA	NA	TRBJ2-7	CASSLVSQRSYEQYF	TGCGCCAGCAGCTTGGTCTCGCAACGATCCTACGAGCAGTACTTC
TRBV19	NA	NA	TRBJ1-5	CASSPRGGNQPQHF	TGTGCCAGTAGTCCCCGGGGAGGCAATCAGCCCCAGCATTTT
TRBV7-9	TRBD2	NA	TRBJ2-1	CASSATLAGSYNEQFF	TGTGCCAGCAGCGCAACTTTAGCGGGGTCCTACAATGAGCAGTTCTTC
TRBV6-5	NA	NA	TRBJ1-2	CASSSEVWGYTF	TGTGCCAGCAGTTCCGAGGTGTGGGGCTACACCTTC
TRBV5-1	TRBD1	once	TRBJ2-1	CASSLMTGGNEQFF	TGCGCCAGCAGCCTGATGACAGGGGGCAATGAGCAGTTCTTC
TRBV7-9	TRBD1	NA	TRBJ1-5	CASSQEQGAGNQPQHF	TGTGCCAGCAGCCAAGAACAGGGGGCGGGCAATCAGCCCCAGCATTTT
TRBV5-4	NA	NA	TRBJ2-1	CASSLDRGSYNEQFF	TGTGCCAGCAGCTTGGACCGAGGCTCCTACAATGAGCAGTTCTTC
TRBV4-1	NA	NA	TRBJ2-5	CASSQGERAGRETQYF	TGCGCCAGCAGTCAAGGGGAGCGGGCAGGGCGGGAGACCCAGTACTTC
TRBV28	NA	NA	TRBJ2-1	CASSHPRGLNEQFF	TGTGCCAGCAGTCACCCTAGGGGCCTTAATGAGCAGTTCTTC
TRBV4-2	TRBD2	NA	TRBJ2-2	CASSHGLGKNTGELFF	TGTGCCAGCAGCCATGGACTAGGGAAGAACACCGGGGAGCTGTTTTTT
TRBV18	TRBD2	NA	TRBJ2-7	CASSPPGLGFYEQYF	TGTGCCAGCTCACCCCCGGGACTAGGCTTCTACGAGCAGTACTTC
TRBV30	NA	NA	TRBJ2-7	CAWGRGSSYEQYF	TGTGCCTGGGGTCGGGGGAGCTCCTACGAGCAGTACTTC
TRBV7-9	NA	NA	TRBJ2-2	CASSLAGSNGGLFF	TGTGCCAGCAGCTTAGCCGGATCCAACGGGGGGCTGTTTTTT
TRBV19	NA	few	TRBJ2-2	CASSIPGAHNTGELFF	TGTGCCAGTAGTATACCGGGGGCACATAACACCGGGGAGCTGTTTTTT
TRBV5-6	NA	NA	TRBJ1-6	CASSLAGNSPLHF	TGTGCCAGCAGCTTGGCCGGAAATTCACCCCTCCACTTT
TRBV9	TRBD2	NA	TRBJ2-1	CASSAASGSYNEQFF	TGTGCCAGCAGTGCGGCTAGCGGGAGTTACAATGAGCAGTTCTTC
TRBV6-1	NA	NA	TRBJ2-7	CASSEQGRYEQYF	TGTGCCAGCAGTGAACAGGGCCGTTACGAGCAGTACTTC
TRBV19	NA	NA	TRBJ2-7	CASSISVQGSYEQYF	TGTGCCAGTAGTATATCAGTACAGGGTTCCTACGAGCAGTACTTC
TRBV15	NA	few	TRBJ1-2	CATWEDGYTF	TGTGCCACTTGGGAGGATGGCTACACCTTC
TRBV6-6	NA	NA	TRBJ1-2	CASSPDGFRGYTF	TGTGCCAGCAGCCCCGACGGGTTTCGGGGCTACACCTTC
TRBV7-8	TRBD1	NA	TRBJ2-5	CASSPRTGRETQYF	TGTGCCAGCAGCCCTCGGACAGGCCGAGAGACCCAGTACTTC
TRBV28	TRBD2	NA	TRBJ2-7	CASKERETSHEQYF	TGTGCCAGCAAGGAGCGGGAGACCAGCCACGAGCAGTACTTC
TRBV11-2	TRBD1	NA	TRBJ1-2	CASSSKNRGRSPNYGYTF	TGTGCCAGCAGCTCTAAAAACAGGGGTCGATCACCTAACTATGGCTACACCTTC
TRBV5-1	NA	NA	TRBJ1-3	CASSLAGVVSGNTIYF	TGCGCCAGCAGCTTGGCAGGGGTTGTGTCTGGAAACACCATATATTTT
TRBV6-5	NA	NA	TRBJ2-3	CASSGDFLTDTQYF	TGTGCCAGCAGTGGGGACTTCCTCACAGATACGCAGTATTTT
TRBV20-1	NA	few	TRBJ2-3	CSASSTDTQYF	TGCAGTGCTAGTTCCACAGATACGCAGTATTTT
TRBV7-6	NA	NA	TRBJ2-5	CASSSHRETQYF	TGTGCCAGCAGCTCGCATCGGGAGACCCAGTACTTC
TRBV2	NA	NA	TRBJ2-7	CASSEARTSLNEQYF	TGTGCCAGCAGTGAAGCGCGTACTAGCCTCAACGAGCAGTACTTC
TRBV9	NA	NA	TRBJ2-2	CASSGTGRLPYTGELFF	TGTGCCAGCAGCGGAACGGGACGTCTCCCCTACACCGGGGAGCTGTTTTTT
TRBV19	TRBD1	NA	TRBJ2-1	CASSYRGLSYNEQFF	TGTGCCAGTAGTTACAGGGGCCTCTCCTACAATGAGCAGTTCTTC
TRBV5-1	NA	NA	TRBJ1-2	CASSLQGDGYTF	TGCGCCAGCAGCTTACAGGGAGATGGCTACACCTTC
TRBV6-5	NA	once	TRBJ2-3	CASSQNNRVDTQYF	TGTGCCAGCAGTCAAAATAACAGGGTAGATACGCAGTATTTT
TRBV7-9	NA	NA	TRBJ2-3	CASSLSDSTLTDTQYF	TGTGCCAGCAGCCTATCGGACAGCACACTCACAGATACGCAGTATTTT